This paragraph reports one T cell receptor beta chain. This receptor's antigen is unknown. Per-base quality was not reported, and no clone a single base away is much larger than it. The CDR3 regions of human TCRbeta chains were analyzed by immunosequencing. The study's own analysis went as follows. Repertoire TCRs were checked for matches against a reference library of SARS-CoV-2-specific TCRs that had been generated using the MIRA antigen-specificity platform. Breadth was defined as the fraction of unique TCRs that were SARS-CoV-2-associated. Depth was defined as the fraction of total T cells that were SARS-CoV-2-associated. Using the MIRA data, each spike-specific TCR was assigned both to the spike region to which the TCR was reactive and to a CD4 or CD8 class. Log10-transformed breadth and depth values were compared by one-way ANOVA with Sidak's multiple comparisons tests. The immuneACCESS repertoire file appears here via TCRdb, limited to in-frame rearrangements. These files lack a portion of the clones; in checked studies, under half of the deficit traces to unresolved V genes, and the cause of the others is not known. The D gene and trimming were derived from the DNA, and the V and J assignments and clone size from that table. The table for this sample lists around 140,000 clones; 88% of them were counted only once. The top ten clones comprise 5% to 6.5% of the sample.

Interpreted using the paper, the time point label stands for: about 28 days (+/-7) after the second vaccine dose. The treatment or condition label, as the study defines it: meningococcal conjugate vaccine given as trial control. Vaccinee samples were obtained from the UK trials COV001 and COV002, which included a single-blind randomized controlled phase 2/3 trial of AZD1222 (ChAdOx1 nCoV-19) in healthy adults. Trial participant PBMC samples were collected at day 0 and day 28 after the second dose for TCRbeta chain sequencing. These data are taken from a study of T cell responses to AZD1222 COVID-19 vaccine listed by TCRdb under 2021. With respect to the entire study: A total of roughly 240 trial participants underwent TCR sequencing, of whom some 210 received two doses of AZD1222 and some 26 received two doses of the MenACWY control vaccine. Trial participants were enrolled into age subgroups of 18-55, 56-69 and 70-plus years, which contained around 140, 26 and 57 TCR-sequenced participants, respectively. General findings and caveats noted by the study authors: Participants were mostly white British and included more females than males, and it was suggested by the authors that clonal diversity may have been underestimated. The 56-69-year group was small, and its depth increase did not reach significance, likely because of low power. The vaccine-associated CD4 TCRs covered the entire spike protein, and the dominant responses fell in regions 160-218 and 743-854. After two AZD1222 doses, both the breadth and the depth of spike-specific TCRs were significantly higher than at day 0 and than in MenACWY recipients. Because no day 14 peak-response samples were available, repertoires were characterized only after the peak T cell response. Conclusions about previously exposed vaccinees were limited because only six AZD1222 recipients were SARS-CoV-2 seropositive at baseline. Reportedly, almost half of the unique spike-specific TCRs recognized epitopes lying outside the regions that are mutated in the B.1.351 and B.1.1.7 variants.

V is cut back by 2 bases and J by 5 bases, with 5 bases in the junction unmatched. There are 15 amino acids in the CDR3, from cysteine to phenylalanine inclusive. The kept DNA is CDR3 alone, 45 bases in frame from the first base. The germline V gene sets CDR1 to SGHTA and CDR2 to FQGNSA. The chain is made from TRBV7-2 and TRBJ2-4; the junction holds 8 bases that match TRBD2. The sequence derives from an adult who received the MenACWY meningococcal vaccine as a control. The sequences come from peripheral blood, collected 28 days after the second dose of the MenACWY control vaccine. The CDR3 is CASSLTGGQENIQYF. The sequenced DNA is TGTGCCAGCAGCTTAACGGGAGGGCAGGAAAACATTCAGTACTTC.